The subject of this entry is one T cell receptor (beta chain). The data were obtained in a study of shared clonotypes between healthy human individuals. Method: immunoSEQ multiplex PCR; TCRdb's copy keeps in-frame clones and lacks some. The sample contains about 1 million clones, 65% to 80% of which appear only once. Sequenced: memory CD4+ T cells sorted from blood. The subset here: CD45RA-negative fraction. The TCR comes from a man aged 18 to 35 in good health.

In DNA, the CDR3 is TGCAGCGTTGTAATAGCGGGAGGCCGTGTGGATACGCAGTATTTT. This codes for CSVVIAGGRVDTQYF. This chain connects TRBV29-1 to TRBJ2-3, with 10 bases identical to TRBD2. The CDR3 runs to 15 residues. From germline, CDR1 is SQVTM and CDR2 ANQGSEA. The V segment lost 4 bases and the J segment 6 bases; nucleotides outside the gene matches: 10.